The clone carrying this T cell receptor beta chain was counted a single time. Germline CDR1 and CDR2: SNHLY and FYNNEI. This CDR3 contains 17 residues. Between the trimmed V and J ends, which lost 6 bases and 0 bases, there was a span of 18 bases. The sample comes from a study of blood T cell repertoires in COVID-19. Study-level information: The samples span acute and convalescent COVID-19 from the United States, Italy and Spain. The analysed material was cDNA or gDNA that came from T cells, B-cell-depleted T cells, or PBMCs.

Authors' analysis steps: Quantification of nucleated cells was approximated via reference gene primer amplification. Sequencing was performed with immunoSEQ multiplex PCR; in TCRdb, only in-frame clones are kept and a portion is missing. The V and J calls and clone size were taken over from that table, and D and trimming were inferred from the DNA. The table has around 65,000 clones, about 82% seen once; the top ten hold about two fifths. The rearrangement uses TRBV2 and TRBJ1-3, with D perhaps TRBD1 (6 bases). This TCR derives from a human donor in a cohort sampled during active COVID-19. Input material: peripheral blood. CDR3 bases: TGTGCCAGCAGCCTCAGGGGAATTTCCTACTCTGGAAACACCATATATTTT. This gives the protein CASSLRGISYSGNTIYF.